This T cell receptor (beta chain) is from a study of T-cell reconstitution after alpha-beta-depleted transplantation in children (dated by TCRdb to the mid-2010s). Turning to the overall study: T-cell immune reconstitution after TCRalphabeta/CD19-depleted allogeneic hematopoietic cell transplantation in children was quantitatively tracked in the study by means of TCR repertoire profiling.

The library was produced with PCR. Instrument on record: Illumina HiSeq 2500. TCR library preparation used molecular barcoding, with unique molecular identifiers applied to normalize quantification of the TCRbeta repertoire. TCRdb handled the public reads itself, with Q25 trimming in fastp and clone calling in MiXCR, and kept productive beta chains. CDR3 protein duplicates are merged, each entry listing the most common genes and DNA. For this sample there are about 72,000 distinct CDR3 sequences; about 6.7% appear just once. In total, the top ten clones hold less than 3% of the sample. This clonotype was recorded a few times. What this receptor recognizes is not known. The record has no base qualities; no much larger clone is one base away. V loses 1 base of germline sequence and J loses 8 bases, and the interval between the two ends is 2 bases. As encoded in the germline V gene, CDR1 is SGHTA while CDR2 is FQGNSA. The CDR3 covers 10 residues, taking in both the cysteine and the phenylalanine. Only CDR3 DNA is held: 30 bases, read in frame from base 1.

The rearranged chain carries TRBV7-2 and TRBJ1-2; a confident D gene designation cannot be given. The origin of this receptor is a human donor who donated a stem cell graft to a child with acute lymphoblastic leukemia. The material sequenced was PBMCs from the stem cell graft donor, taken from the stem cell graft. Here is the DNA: TGTGCCAGCAGCTTAGGAGGCTACACCTTC. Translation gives CASSLGGYTF. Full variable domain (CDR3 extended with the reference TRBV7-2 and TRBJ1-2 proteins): GAGVSQSPSNKVTEKGKDVELRCDPISGHTALYWYRQSLGQGLEFLIYFQGNSAPDKSGLPSDRFSAERTGGSVSTLTIQRTQQEDSAVYLCASSLGGYTFGSGTRLTVV.